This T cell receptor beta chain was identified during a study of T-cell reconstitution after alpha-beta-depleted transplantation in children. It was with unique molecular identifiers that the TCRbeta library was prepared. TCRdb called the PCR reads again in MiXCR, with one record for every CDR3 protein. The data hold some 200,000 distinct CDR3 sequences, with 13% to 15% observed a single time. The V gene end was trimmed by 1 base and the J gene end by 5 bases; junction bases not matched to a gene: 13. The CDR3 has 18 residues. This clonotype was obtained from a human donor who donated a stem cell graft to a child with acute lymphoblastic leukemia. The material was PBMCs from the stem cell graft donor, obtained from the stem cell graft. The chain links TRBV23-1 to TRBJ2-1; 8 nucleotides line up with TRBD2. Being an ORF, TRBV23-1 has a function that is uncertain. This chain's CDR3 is CASSQYEAGSGVHNEQFF. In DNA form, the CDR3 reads TGCGCCAGCAGTCAATACGAGGCGGGTAGCGGGGTGCACAATGAGCAGTTCTTC.